Following are 8 T cell receptor beta chains from one sample sequenced in a study of blood T cell repertoires in COVID-19. Using immunoSEQ multiplex PCR, the repertoire was profiled, and TCRdb retains in-frame clones only, with some absent. The table has approximately 250,000 clones, around four fifths seen once. The source material was peripheral blood. Receptors originate from a man between 60 and 75 years old who had recovered from COVID-19.

This chain connects TRBV5-1 to TRBJ1-1; 9 nucleotides line up with TRBD1. CDR3 length equals 16 residues. Germline CDR1 reads SGHRS; CDR2 reads YFSETQ. After removal of 3 bases from V and 1 base from J, the junction contained 7 bases not matched to a gene. The CDR3 DNA sequence: TGCGCCAGCAGCTCGTTGAGACAGGGGGAGAACACTGAAGCTTTCTTT. Encoded protein: CASSSLRQGENTEAFF.

This clone appeared once. The chain links TRBV7-2 to TRBJ2-5; TRBD2 matches 10 bases. The CDR3 consists of 15 residues. Trimming took 6 bases from V and 2 from J; bases not matched to a gene: 6. Germline CDR1 reads SGHTA; CDR2 reads FQGNSA. CDR3 DNA sequence: TGTGCCAGCAGTTACACTAGCGGGGCACAAGAGACCCAGTACTTC. Protein product: CASSYTSGAQETQYF.

This chain connects TRBV5-1 to TRBJ2-7; D ambiguous. Germline CDR1 and CDR2: SGHRS and YFSETQ. The V gene lost 4 bases and the J gene lost 3 bases, with 14 bases spanning the gap. The CDR3 contains 14 residues. CDR3: CASSTNQPNYEQYF. In nucleotides, the CDR3 is TGCGCCAGCAGCACAAACCAACCAAACTACGAGCAGTACTTC. Based on the CDR3 plus reference TRBV5-1 and TRBJ2-7, the full variable domain is KAGVTQTPRYLIKTRGQQVTLSCSPISGHRSVSWYQQTPGQGLQFLFEYFSETQRNKGNFPGRFSGRQFSNSRSEMNVSTLELGDSALYLCASSTNQPNYEQYFGPGTRLTVT.

The genes are TRBV4-1 and TRBJ1-4, with D tentatively TRBD1 (6 bases). Trimming shortened V by 4 bases and J by 7 bases, and 19 bases separated the two germline ends. Germline CDR1 and CDR2: MGHRA and YSYEKL. This CDR3 is built from 16 residues. Here the CDR3 DNA reads TGCGCCAGCAGCCGTTCGGGGGGGGGCGCCGGTGAAAAACTGTTTTTT. The encoded protein is CASSRSGGGAGEKLFF.

This clone was detected once. The chain has TRBV5-4 and TRBJ2-3; 7 bases align to TRBD1. CDR1 SGHNT and CDR2 YYREEE come from the germline V gene (reference sequence). The V and J ends lost 4 bases and 1 base, in that order; junction bases with no gene match: 9. The CDR3 sequence is 16 residues long. The CDR3: CASSPDREIGTDTQYF. CDR3 DNA: TGTGCCAGCAGCCCTGACAGGGAAATCGGCACAGATACGCAGTATTTT.

The chain links TRBV7-2 to TRBJ2-4, with 9 bases identical to TRBD1. The CDR3 runs 19 residues. The germline V gene has CDR1 SGHTA and CDR2 FQGNSA. With V trimmed by 1 base and J by 1 base, 11 bases remained unmatched. CDR3 in amino acids: CASSLVGTGRGMAKNIQYF. As DNA, the CDR3 is TGTGCCAGCAGCTTAGTCGGGACAGGGCGGGGTATGGCCAAAAACATTCAGTACTTC.

The chain carries TRBV5-1 and TRBJ2-2; 11 bases match TRBD2. This CDR3 is 17 amino acids long. With V trimmed by 4 bases and J by 0 bases, 5 bases remained unmatched. Germline V gene sequence: CDR1 SGHRS, CDR2 YFSETQ. The DNA for the CDR3 is TGCGCCAGCAGCCCGGGACTAGCGGAAGCGAACACCGGGGAGCTGTTTTTT. Protein product: CASSPGLAEANTGELFF.

This clone showed up just a few times. This sequence joins TRBV5-1 and TRBJ1-2; D not resolved. Germline V lookup: CDR1 SGHRS, CDR2 YFSETQ. The CDR3 extends over 12 amino acids. V gave up 1 base and J gave up 4 bases, with 5 bases separating them. DNA for the CDR3: TGCGCCAGCAGCTTGTACACCTATGGCTACACCTTC. Translating gives CASSLYTYGYTF.